Sequencing of this T cell receptor (beta chain) was carried out in a study of early T cells in non-severe SARS-CoV-2 infection. Separate cDNA molecules each had unique molecular identifiers attached to them. TCRdb processed the 5' RACE reads anew with MiXCR; each CDR3 protein has one entry. The repertoire holds some 61,000 distinct CDR3 sequences, with about 13% as singletons. This CDR3 region has 15 residues. J gave up 2 bases and V 3 bases, and 4 bases lay outside the gene matches. Germline lookup yields CDR1 LNHDA and CDR2 SQIVND (reference sequence). The clonotype was recovered from an adult who was a healthcare worker with PCR-confirmed SARS-CoV-2 infection or an uninfected control (not recorded which). The rearrangement joins TRBV19 to TRBJ2-1; 7 positions agree with TRBD2. Specimen: whole blood. CDR3 in DNA: TGTGCCAGTAGTATCCAAGCGGGGCCCTACAATGAGCAGTTCTTC. Encoded protein: CASSIQAGPYNEQFF. Combining the CDR3 with reference TRBV19 and TRBJ2-1 gives the whole variable domain DGGITQSPKYLFRKEGQNVTLSCEQNLNHDAMYWYRQDPGQGLRLIYYSQIVNDFQKGDIAEGYSVSREKKESFPLTVTSAQKNPTAFYLCASSIQAGPYNEQFFGPGTRLTVL.